This TCR beta chain was obtained from a study of cytomegalovirus exposure and HLA in healthy donors. The germline V and J ends were trimmed by 3 bases and 3 bases, with 12 bases remaining between them. The CDR3 contains 14 residues. In germline, CDR1 is GTSNPN, CDR2 SVGIG (reference sequence). The repertoire was sequenced with immunoSEQ multiplex PCR; TCRdb's copy has only in-frame clones and lacks some. This repertoire shows roughly 250,000 clones, approximately 86% found once; its top ten account for 0.95% to 1.5%. The chain uses TRBV30 and TRBJ1-5, with D possibly TRBD1 on 6 matching bases. The sample consisted of PBMCs. The sequence came from a young woman in good health and CMV-seropositive. The CDR3 coding sequence is TGTGCCTGGAGCTCAGGACAGCACAATCAGCCCCAGCATTTT. It codes for CAWSSGQHNQPQHF.